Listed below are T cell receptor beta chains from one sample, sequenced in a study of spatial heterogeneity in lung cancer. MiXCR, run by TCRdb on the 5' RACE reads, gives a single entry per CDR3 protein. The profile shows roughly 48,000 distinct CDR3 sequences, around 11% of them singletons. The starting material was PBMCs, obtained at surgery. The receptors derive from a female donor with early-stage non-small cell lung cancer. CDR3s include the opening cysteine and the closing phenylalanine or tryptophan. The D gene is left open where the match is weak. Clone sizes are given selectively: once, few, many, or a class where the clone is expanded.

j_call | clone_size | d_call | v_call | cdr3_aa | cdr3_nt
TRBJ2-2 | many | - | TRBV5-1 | CASEEAGELFF | TGCGCCAGCGAAGAGGCCGGGGAGCTGTTTTTT
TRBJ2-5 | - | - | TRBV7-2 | CASSLAPGWQETQYF | TGTGCCAGCAGCTTAGCGCCGGGTTGGCAAGAGACCCAGTACTTC
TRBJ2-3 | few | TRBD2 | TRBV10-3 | CAISTSGGEADTQYF | TGTGCCATCAGCACTAGCGGGGGGGAGGCGGATACGCAGTATTTT
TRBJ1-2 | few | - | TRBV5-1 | CASSTLTGTGYGYTF | TGCGCCAGCAGCACCCTGACGGGAACAGGCTATGGCTACACCTTC
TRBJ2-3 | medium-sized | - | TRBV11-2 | CASSLGTGHTDTQYF | TGTGCCAGCAGCTTAGGTACAGGACACACAGATACGCAGTATTTT
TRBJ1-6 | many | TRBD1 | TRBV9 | CASSATGGGSPLHF | TGTGCCAGCAGCGCAACAGGGGGGGGTTCACCCCTCCACTTT
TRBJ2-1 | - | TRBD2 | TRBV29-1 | CSVEVAGKYNEQFF | TGCAGCGTTGAAGTAGCGGGCAAATACAATGAGCAGTTCTTC
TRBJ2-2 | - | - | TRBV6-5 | CASSYSNSGLGELFF | TGTGCCAGCAGTTACTCGAATTCAGGGTTGGGGGAGCTGTTTTTT
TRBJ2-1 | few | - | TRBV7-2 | CASSSQGGRSNEQFF | TGTGCCAGCAGCTCCCAGGGGGGCCGGAGTAATGAGCAGTTCTTC
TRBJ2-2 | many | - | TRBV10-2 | CASRYINTGELFF | TGCGCCAGCAGATATATCAACACCGGGGAGCTGTTTTTT
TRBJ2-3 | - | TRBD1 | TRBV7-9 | CASSLEGTGITDTQYF | TGTGCCAGCAGCTTAGAAGGGACAGGGATCACAGATACGCAGTATTTT
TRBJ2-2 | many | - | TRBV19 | CASSIGQQTGELFF | TGTGCCAGTAGTATCGGACAGCAAACCGGGGAGCTGTTTTTT
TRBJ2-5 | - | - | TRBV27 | CASSVSGGVQSF | TGTGCCAGCAGTGTGTCGGGCGGGGTCCAATCCTTC
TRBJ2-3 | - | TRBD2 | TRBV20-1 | CSATLAGGRQDTQYF | TGCAGTGCTACTTTAGCGGGGGGGCGGCAAGATACGCAGTATTTT
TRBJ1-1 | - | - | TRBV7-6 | CASSLAARQNTEAFF | TGTGCCAGCAGCTTAGCGGCACGGCAGAACACTGAAGCTTTCTTT
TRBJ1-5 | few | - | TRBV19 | CASSIDASNQPQHF | TGTGCCAGTAGTATAGATGCAAGCAATCAGCCCCAGCATTTT
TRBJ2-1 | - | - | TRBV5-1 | CASGMGYSSYNEQFF | TGCGCCAGCGGAATGGGGTATTCTTCCTACAATGAGCAGTTCTTC
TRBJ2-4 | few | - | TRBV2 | CASSENTGPPPDF | TGTGCCAGCAGTGAAAATACAGGGCCCCCCCCCGACTTC
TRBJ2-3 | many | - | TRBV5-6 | CASSLWGYTDTQYF | TGTGCCAGCAGCTTATGGGGGTACACAGATACGCAGTATTTT
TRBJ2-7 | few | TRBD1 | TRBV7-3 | CASSESGGYEQYF | TGTGCCAGCAGCGAATCAGGGGGCTACGAGCAGTACTTC
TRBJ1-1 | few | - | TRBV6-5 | CASSYRDYTEAFF | TGTGCCAGCAGTTACAGGGATTACACTGAAGCTTTCTTT
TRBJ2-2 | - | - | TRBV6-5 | CASSPINTGELFF | TGTGCCAGCAGTCCTATAAACACCGGGGAGCTGTTTTTT
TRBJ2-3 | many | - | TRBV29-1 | CSVEGVGTDTQYF | TGCAGCGTTGAAGGGGTGGGCACAGATACGCAGTATTTT
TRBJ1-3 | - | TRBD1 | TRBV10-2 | CASSSGQGADTIYF | TGCGCCAGCAGTTCGGGACAGGGGGCGGACACCATATATTTT
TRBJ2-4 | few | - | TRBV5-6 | CASSIQLAKNIQYF | TGTGCCAGCAGCATACAGCTAGCCAAAAACATTCAGTACTTC
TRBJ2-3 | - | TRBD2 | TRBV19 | CASSIAGVLGDTQYF | TGTGCCAGTAGTATTGCGGGGGTTCTTGGAGATACGCAGTATTTT
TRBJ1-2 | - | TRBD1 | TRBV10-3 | CAIMGQENGYTF | TGTGCCATCATGGGACAGGAAAATGGCTACACCTTC
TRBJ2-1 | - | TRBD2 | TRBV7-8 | CASSLGGGITSGVNEQFF | TGTGCCAGCAGCTTAGGGGGGGGGATTACTAGCGGGGTCAATGAGCAGTTCTTC
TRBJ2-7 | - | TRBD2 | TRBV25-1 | CASSEGGGTSYEQYF | TGTGCCAGCAGTGAAGGGGGGGGGACCTCCTACGAGCAGTACTTC
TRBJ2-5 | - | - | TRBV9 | CASSVGTTWTQYF | TGTGCCAGCAGCGTAGGGACAACGTGGACCCAGTACTTC
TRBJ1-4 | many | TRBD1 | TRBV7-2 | CASSYGTANEKLFF | TGTGCCAGCAGCTACGGGACAGCGAATGAAAAACTGTTTTTT
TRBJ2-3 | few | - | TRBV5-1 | CASSLRGNTDTQYF | TGCGCCAGCAGCTTGAGGGGCAACACAGATACGCAGTATTTT
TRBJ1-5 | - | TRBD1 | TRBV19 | CASSQTTGGLGQPQHF | TGTGCCAGTAGCCAAACGACAGGGGGCCTAGGACAGCCCCAGCATTTT
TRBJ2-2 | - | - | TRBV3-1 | CASSQLVSGELFF | TGTGCCAGCAGCCAGTTGGTATCCGGGGAGCTGTTTTTT
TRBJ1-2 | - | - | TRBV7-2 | CASSPGEGGDTF | TGTGCCAGCAGCCCCGGAGAGGGTGGCGACACCTTC
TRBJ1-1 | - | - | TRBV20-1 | CSATPGTEAFF | TGCAGTGCTACTCCGGGGACAGAAGCTTTCTTT
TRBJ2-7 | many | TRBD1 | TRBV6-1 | CASSWDRNYEQYF | TGTGCCAGCAGTTGGGACAGAAACTACGAGCAGTACTTC